This T cell receptor beta chain was recorded in a study of cytomegalovirus exposure and HLA in healthy donors. After removal of 5 bases from V and 4 bases from J, the junction contained 7 bases not matched to a gene. CDR1 is MRHNA, CDR2 SNTAGT, per germline. The CDR3 is 14 residues long. Primers included in the PCR were 60 Vbeta and 13 Jbeta primers. TCRdb keeps only in-frame clones here, not all; method: immunoSEQ multiplex PCR. The sample gives around 140,000 clones, roughly 78% of which show up once; approximately 4% is in the top ten. Unrecorded immune exposures were likely, despite nominal health at sampling.

The sequencing sample was made of PBMCs. The TCR sequence derives from a middle-aged man in good health and CMV-seropositive. The chain combines TRBV6-4 with TRBJ1-1; 7 bases map to TRBD1. The CDR3, as DNA: TGTGCCAGCAGTCCACAGGGGCAGGGCACTGAAGCTTTCTTT. It codes for CASSPQGQGTEAFF.